This T cell receptor (beta chain) was found in a study of T cells after yellow fever vaccination. This CDR3 is built from 13 residues. Germline V CDR1 and CDR2: SQVTM, ANQGSEA. Trimming cost V 4 bases and J 4 bases; bases outside gene matches: 0. Making TCR cDNA involved 5'RACE template switching, which added UMIs and a universal primer site. TCRdb passed the 5' RACE reads through MiXCR, listing each CDR3 protein once. The data contain 610,000 or so distinct CDR3 sequences, around 12% of them singletons. Study observations and caveats: The study noted that FACS-sorted repertoires could contain abundant clonotypes contaminating from the bulk population. It was a weaker secondary response, yet one that peaked faster, at day 5 versus 15.

As concerns this clonotype: The antigen remains undetermined.

This receptor was identified in a young man who received the YFV17D yellow fever vaccine. The source was PBMCs, collected on the day of the yellow fever booster vaccination. The chain combines TRBV29-1 with TRBJ2-1; 11 bases agree with TRBD2. Here the CDR3 DNA reads TGCAGCGTTGTAGCGGGAGGGTACAATGAGCAGTTCTTC. This gives the protein CSVVAGGYNEQFF.